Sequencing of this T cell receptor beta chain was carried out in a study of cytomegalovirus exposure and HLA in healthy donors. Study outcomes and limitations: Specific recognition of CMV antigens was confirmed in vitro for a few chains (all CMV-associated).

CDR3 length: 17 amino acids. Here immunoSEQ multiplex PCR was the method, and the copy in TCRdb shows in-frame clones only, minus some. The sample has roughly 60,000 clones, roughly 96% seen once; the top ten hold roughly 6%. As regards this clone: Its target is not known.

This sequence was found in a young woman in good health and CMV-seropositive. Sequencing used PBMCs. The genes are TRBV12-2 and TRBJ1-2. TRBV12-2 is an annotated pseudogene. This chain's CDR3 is CASRLASLHGEIYGYTF. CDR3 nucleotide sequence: TGTGCAAGTCGCTTAGCGTCCCTCCACGGGGAGATTTATGGCTACACCTTC.